Detailed here is one TCR beta chain. Antigen: not known. TCRdb fed the 5' RACE reads into MiXCR, producing one record per CDR3 protein. Of fewer than 350,000 distinct CDR3 sequences listed, approximately 8.5% are singletons. CDR1 is KGHSY, CDR2 FQNENV, per germline. This CDR3 has 16 amino acids. With V trimmed by 1 base and J by 2 bases, 3 bases remained unmatched. This sample is part of a study of identical twins. Study outcomes and limitations: Invariant MAIT and iNKT cells may have partly biased zero-insertion analyses.

These sequences were also reported in another study, on yellow fever vaccine responses in identical twins.

This receptor was obtained from a young woman in good health. The sample consisted of memory (CD45RO+) T cells sorted from blood. The chain has TRBV16 and TRBJ2-4, with 9 bases that match TRBD1. This CDR3 is CASSQFTGGTKNIQYF. The CDR3 DNA follows: TGTGCCAGCAGCCAATTCACAGGGGGCACCAAAAACATTCAGTACTTC. Using reference TRBV16 and TRBJ2-4 for the parts outside the CDR3, the full variable domain is GEEVAQTPKHLVRGEGQKAKLYCAPIKGHSYVFWYQQVLKNEFKFLISFQNENVFDETGMPKERFSAKCLPNSPCSLEIQATKLEDSAVYFCASSQFTGGTKNIQYFGAGTRLSVL.